This entry concerns a single TCR beta chain. This clonotype occurred a few times. Its antigen is not yet known. One end of the junction fails to match germline, which may point to a read error. From the germline V gene (reference sequence), CDR1 is MNHNY and CDR2 is SVGAGI. From its cysteine to its phenylalanine, the CDR3 spans 15 amino acids. Kept here is only the CDR3 DNA, which spans 45 bases and is read in frame from base 1. Without any cell sorting, total RNA and DNA were extracted together from approximately 22-30 mg of bulk tissue using the AllPrep DNA/RNA mini kit. Between late 2015 and March 2016, roughly 5 patients in China with histopathologically diagnosed primary liver carcinoma had their tumors surgically resected. At the time of sampling, the patients were treatment-naive and had chronic HBV infection. Fresh tumor and adjacent tissue pieces were bisected, with one half stored in RNAlater at -80 degrees C and the other half sent for histology.

The entry originates in a study of tumor-infiltrating lymphocytes in primary liver carcinoma (dated by TCRdb to the late 2010s). Regarding the complete study: Of the five patients, three men and two women aged 30 to 69 years, four had hepatocellular carcinoma and one had combined HCC and intrahepatic cholangiocarcinoma. High reproducibility was observed for the technical replicate repertoires, with mean shared-clone rates approximately 0.92 and correlation coefficients above 0.95. Tumors of the five patients were stage T1-T3 N0M0 with maximum diameters of roughly 4.2 to 10 cm. A total of approximately 35 specimens from 5 patients, comprising approximately 25 tumor regions, 5 adjacent noncancerous liver tissues and 5 peripheral blood samples, were covered by TCRbeta repertoire sequencing. Each sample produced roughly 3.65 to 7.13 million productive TCRbeta reads, and read depth showed no significant difference between tissue types. The study combined TCRbeta repertoire sequencing, expression microarrays and whole-exome sequencing across five regions of each liver tumor, with adjacent normal tissue and blood. Results the study describes overall, beyond this receptor: Compared with blood, tumors had a significantly larger share of the repertoire taken up by the top 250 clones (p = 0.039). Because only the TCR beta chain was sequenced and unpaired alpha chains were not captured, true repertoire diversity is likely underestimated. Comparison of CD4+ and CD8+ T cell repertoires was precluded by the use of bulk unsorted samples. The study included only four to six patients, and the authors note findings should be validated in a larger study. Consistent with antigen-driven expansion, pairs of tumor regions showed higher repertoire overlap (mean around 36%) than either tumor-adjacent pairs (approximately 17%) or tumor-blood pairs (about 14%).

A constant-region primer and ProtoScript II reverse transcriptase were used to reverse-transcribe TCRbeta-specific cDNA from approximately 500 ng total RNA. The TCRbeta libraries were prepared through three rounds of nested multiplex PCR following a slightly modified ARM-PCR procedure. Multiplex TRBV1-TRBV30 forward primers and a Cbeta reverse primer were used in the first two PCR rounds, each of which was run for around 10 cycles. A final 25-cycle PCR with Deep VentR polymerase added sample barcodes and Illumina adapters. Before sequencing, amplicons between 200 and 500 bp were purified from gel using a QIAquick gel extraction kit. The TCRbeta amplicons were sequenced with 250-bp paired-end reads on an Illumina HiSeq 2500. Regarding the original processing steps: To recover full CDR3 sequences, reads were quality-trimmed using Trimmomatic v0.33 and paired reads were then merged using FLASH v1.2.11. MiGEC v1.2.1b assigned V, D and J germline segments to the rearranged TCRbeta sequences. Clonotype statistics, along with Shannon-Wiener diversity indices, were calculated using VDJtools v1.0.0. Except for diversity analysis, only the 250 most abundant clonotypes of each sample were used in subsequent analyses to reduce sampling bias. The public reads were reanalyzed by TCRdb: fastp trimming at Q25, MiXCR alignment, in-frame beta chains only. CDR3 protein sequences are deduplicated, and each keeps its most common genes and DNA. These V and J calls rely on TCRdb rather than the paper's analysis. The sample has tens of thousands of distinct CDR3 sequences on record, about three quarters of them singletons. Jointly, the top ten make up more than 25% of the sample.

The receptor was isolated from a man between 40 and 49 years old with primary liver carcinoma and hepatitis B virus infection. The rearranged chain carries TRBV6-6 and TRBJ1-4, with the D gene too uncertain to name. Sequencing was done on a sample of tumor-adjacent normal liver tissue. The bases are TGTGCCAACAGTTCCGTTGGACGGGATAATGAAAAGCTGTTTTTT. Translated, it gives CANSSVGRDNEKLFF.